The text below deals with one T cell receptor beta chain. The sample holds one count of this clone. Its antigen is unknown. No quality values exist for individual bases; no much larger clone is one base distant. Libraries were constructed by the immunoSEQ multiplex PCR assay. TCRdb limited this immuneACCESS table to in-frame rearrangements with V and J called. A share of clones is missing; checked studies link under half to unresolved V genes, and the rest is unexplained. This sample has 35,000 to 45,000 clones in its table, and 60% to 80% of those were observed once. The top ten hold more than 0.9% of the sample. The sample comes from a study of preoperative IRX-2 immunotherapy in early breast cancer (dated by TCRdb to between 2018 and 2021). As encoded in the germline V gene, CDR1 is LGHNT while CDR2 is FRNRAP. The CDR3 sequence holds 20 residues, the cysteine and phenylalanine included. CDR3 DNA only is kept here, 60 bases in frame from base 1.

The intended sense of this specimen's treatment or condition label: preoperative locoregional IRX-2 cytokine immunotherapy. The samples were obtained from a phase Ib study in which preoperative, locoregional IRX-2 cytokine immunotherapy intended to prime immune responses was tested. Patients with early-stage breast cancer who were given IRX-2 before surgery served as donors. This chain is built from TRBV12-5 and TRBJ2-1, with 7 middle bases fitting TRBD2. Here the sequenced sample was tumor tissue, taken after IRX-2 immunotherapy. The origin of this receptor is a human donor with breast cancer. The nucleotide sequence is TGTGCCAGCAAATCTCTCCGGCTAGCGGAGGTTACAGGCTCCTACAATGAGCAGTTCTTC. Translated, this is CASKSLRLAEVTGSYNEQFF.